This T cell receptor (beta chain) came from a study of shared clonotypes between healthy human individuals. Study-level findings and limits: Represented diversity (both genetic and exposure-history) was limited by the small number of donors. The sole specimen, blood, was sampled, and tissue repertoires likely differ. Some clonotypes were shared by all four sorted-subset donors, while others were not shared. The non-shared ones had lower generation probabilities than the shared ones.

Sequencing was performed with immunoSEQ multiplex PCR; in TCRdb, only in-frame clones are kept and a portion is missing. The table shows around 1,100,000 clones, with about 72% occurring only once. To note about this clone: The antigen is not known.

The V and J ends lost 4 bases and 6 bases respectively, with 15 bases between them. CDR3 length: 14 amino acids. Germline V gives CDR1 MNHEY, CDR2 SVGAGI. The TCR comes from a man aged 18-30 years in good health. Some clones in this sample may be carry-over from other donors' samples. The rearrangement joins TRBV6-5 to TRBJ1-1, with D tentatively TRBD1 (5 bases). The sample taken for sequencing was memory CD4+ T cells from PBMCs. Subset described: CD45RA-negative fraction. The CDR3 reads CASSSLRRDSEAFF. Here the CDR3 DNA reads TGTGCCAGCAGTTCCCTGAGACGGGACTCTGAAGCTTTCTTT.